The clone carrying this T cell receptor (beta chain) was found once. The V gene end was trimmed by 5 bases and the J gene end by 2 bases; junction bases not matched to a gene: 10. CDR1 and CDR2 (germline): LNHDA, SQIVND (reference sequence). The CDR3 sequence is 16 residues long. The data are from a study of blood T cell repertoires in COVID-19. TCRdb's table, derived via immunoSEQ multiplex PCR, lists solely in-frame clones and lacks some. The sample shows 150,000 to 200,000 clones, 80% to 90% of them seen only once. The sample was peripheral blood. The V call is TRBV19, the J call TRBJ2-7; 9 nucleotides line up with TRBD1. The TCR comes from a man between 60 and 75 years old with acute or convalescent COVID-19. CDR3 loop: CASSAQGTGYTYEQYF. CDR3 in DNA: TGTGCCAGTAGTGCCCAGGGGACAGGGTATACCTACGAGCAGTACTTC.